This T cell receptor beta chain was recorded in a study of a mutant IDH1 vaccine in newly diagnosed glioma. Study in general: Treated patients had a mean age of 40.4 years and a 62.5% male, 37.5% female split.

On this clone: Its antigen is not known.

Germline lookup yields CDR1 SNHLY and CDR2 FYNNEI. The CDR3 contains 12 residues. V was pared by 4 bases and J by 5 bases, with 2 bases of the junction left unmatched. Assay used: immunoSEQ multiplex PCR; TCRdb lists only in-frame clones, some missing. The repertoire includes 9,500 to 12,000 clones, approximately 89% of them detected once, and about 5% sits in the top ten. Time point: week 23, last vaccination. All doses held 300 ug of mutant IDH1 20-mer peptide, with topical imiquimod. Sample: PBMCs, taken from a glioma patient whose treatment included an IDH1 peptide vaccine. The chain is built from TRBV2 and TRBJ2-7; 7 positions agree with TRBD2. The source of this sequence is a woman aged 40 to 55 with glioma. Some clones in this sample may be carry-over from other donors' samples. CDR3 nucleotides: TGTGCCAGCAGTGGACTAGCTCACGAGCAGTACTTC. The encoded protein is CASSGLAHEQYF.